The 5 T cell receptor beta chains below come from one sample, sequenced in a study of T-cell memory formation after mild COVID-19 (dated by TCRdb to about 2021). Receptors were amplified or captured by 5' RACE. The instrument given in TCRdb is Illumina NovaSeq 6000. TCRdb redid the processing of the public reads, applying fastp at Q25 and MiXCR, and retained in-frame beta chains. Rows are unified per CDR3 protein, each entry keeping the most common DNA and genes. This sample holds roughly 130,000 distinct CDR3 sequences; around 6.3% were observed only once. Roughly 2% of the sample lies in the top ten. The sequenced sample was PBMCs or a T cell subset sorted from them (not recorded which). The receptors derive from an adult woman who had mild COVID-19 (a few samples of this study predate the infection). The sample titles of this study are shuffled in the database, so cell type and time point are left out; the donor was told from shared clones.

Only a few counts were recorded for this clonotype. The V and J genes are TRBV29-1 and TRBJ2-1; D call uncertain. Per germline, CDR1 SQVTM and CDR2 ANQGSEA. V shed 5 bases and J shed 0 bases, with 11 bases lying between them. The CDR3 length is 14 residues. The CDR3 DNA reads TGCAGCGTTCGTGGCACCGGCTCCTACAATGAGCAGTTCTTC. The encoded protein is CSVRGTGSYNEQFF.

The chain joins TRBV7-8 to TRBJ2-7; D possibly corresponds to TRBD1 (6 bases). Germline CDR1 is SGHVS and CDR2 is FQNEAQ. The CDR3 has 14 amino acids. Trimming stripped 2 bases from V and 5 bases from J, with 13 bases between. The chain's CDR3 is CASSLWQGWNEQYF. The CDR3 bases are TGTGCCAGCAGCTTATGGCAGGGGTGGAACGAGCAGTACTTC.

The chain carries TRBV15 and TRBJ1-5; D is perhaps TRBD1 (5 bases). V lost 5 bases, J lost 6 bases, and 20 bases lay in between. The germline CDR1 and CDR2 sequences are LNHNV and YYDKDF (reference sequence). The CDR3 is 16 amino acids. Here the CDR3 reads CATSVPGRTRSQPQHF. CDR3 in DNA: TGTGCCACCAGCGTTCCGGGACGGACACGAAGTCAGCCCCAGCATTTT. The variable domain in full, with the rest retrieved from reference TRBV15 and TRBJ1-5, is DAMVIQNPRYQVTQFGKPVTLSCSQTLNHNVMYWYQQKSSQAPKLLFHYYDKDFNNEADTPDNFQSRRPNTSFCFLDIRSPGLGDTAMYLCATSVPGRTRSQPQHFGDGTRLSIL.

This sequence joins TRBV29-1 and TRBJ1-2; possible D gene TRBD1, 6 bases. The CDR3 consists of 13 residues. Between the trimmed V and J ends, which lost 4 bases and 2 bases, there was a span of 11 bases. Germline CDR1 reads SQVTM; CDR2 reads ANQGSEA. As DNA, the CDR3 is TGCAGCGTTGGGCAGGGGTCCAACTATGGCTACACCTTC. Protein: CSVGQGSNYGYTF.

This clonotype was seen a few times. The chain links TRBV4-2 to TRBJ2-3; 11 nucleotides line up with TRBD2. From germline, CDR1 is LGHNA and CDR2 YNFKEQ. V was clipped by 0 bases and J by 2 bases; unmatched bases: 7. This CDR3 has 18 residues. The chain's CDR3 is CASSQDILAGGLTDTQYF. In DNA form, the CDR3 reads TGTGCCAGCAGCCAAGATATTCTAGCGGGGGGCCTCACAGATACGCAGTATTTT.